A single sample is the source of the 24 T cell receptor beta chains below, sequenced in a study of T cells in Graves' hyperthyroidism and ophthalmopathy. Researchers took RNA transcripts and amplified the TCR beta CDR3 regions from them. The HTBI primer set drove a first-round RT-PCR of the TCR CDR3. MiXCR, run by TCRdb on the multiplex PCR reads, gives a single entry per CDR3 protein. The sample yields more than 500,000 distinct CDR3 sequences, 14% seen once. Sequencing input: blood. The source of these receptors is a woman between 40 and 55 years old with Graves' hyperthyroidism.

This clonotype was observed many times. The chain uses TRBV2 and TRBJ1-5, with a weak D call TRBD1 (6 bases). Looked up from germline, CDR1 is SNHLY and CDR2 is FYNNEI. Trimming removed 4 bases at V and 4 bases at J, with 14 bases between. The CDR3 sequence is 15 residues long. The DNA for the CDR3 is TGTGCCAGCAGTGTGGAGGGGGTACGGAATCAGCCCCAGCATTTT. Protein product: CASSVEGVRNQPQHF.

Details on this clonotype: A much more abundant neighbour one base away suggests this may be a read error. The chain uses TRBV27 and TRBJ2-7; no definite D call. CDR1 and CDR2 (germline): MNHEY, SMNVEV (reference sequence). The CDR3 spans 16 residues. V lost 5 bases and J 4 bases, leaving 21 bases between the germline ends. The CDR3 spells CASSESNGPEAYEQYF. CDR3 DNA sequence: TGTGCCAGCAGTGAGTCGAATGGCCCGGAAGCGTACGAGCAGTACTTC.

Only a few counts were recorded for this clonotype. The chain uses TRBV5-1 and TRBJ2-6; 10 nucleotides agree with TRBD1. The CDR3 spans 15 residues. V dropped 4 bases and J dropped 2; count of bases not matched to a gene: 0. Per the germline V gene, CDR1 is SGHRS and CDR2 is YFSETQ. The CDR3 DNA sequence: TGCGCCAGCAGCGACAGGGGGCCTGGGGCCAACGTCCTGACTTTC. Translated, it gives CASSDRGPGANVLTF.

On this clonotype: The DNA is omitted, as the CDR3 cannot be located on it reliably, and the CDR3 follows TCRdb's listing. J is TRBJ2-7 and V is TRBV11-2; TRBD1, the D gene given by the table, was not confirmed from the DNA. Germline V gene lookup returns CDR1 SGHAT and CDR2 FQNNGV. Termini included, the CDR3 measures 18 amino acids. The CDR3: CASSFYICSTGTSYEQYF.

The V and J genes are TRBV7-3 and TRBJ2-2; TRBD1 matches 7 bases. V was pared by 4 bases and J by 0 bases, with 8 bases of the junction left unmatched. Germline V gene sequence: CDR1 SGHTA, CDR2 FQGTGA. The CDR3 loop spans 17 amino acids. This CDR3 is CASSSGTAIANTGELFF. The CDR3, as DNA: TGTGCCAGCAGCTCCGGGACAGCAATCGCGAACACCGGGGAGCTGTTTTTT. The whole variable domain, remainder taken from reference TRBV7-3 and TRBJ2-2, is GAGVSQTPSNKVTEKGKYVELRCDPISGHTALYWYRQSLGQGPEFLIYFQGTGAADDSGLPNDRFFAVRPEGSVSTLKIQRTERGDSAVYLCASSSGTAIANTGELFFGEGSRLTVL.

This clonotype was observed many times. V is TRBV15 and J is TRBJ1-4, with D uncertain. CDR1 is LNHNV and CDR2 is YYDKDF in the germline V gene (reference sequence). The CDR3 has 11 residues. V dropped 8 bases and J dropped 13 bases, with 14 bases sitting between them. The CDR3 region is CATSKGLGLFF. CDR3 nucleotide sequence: TGTGCCACCTCTAAGGGCCTGGGACTGTTTTTT.

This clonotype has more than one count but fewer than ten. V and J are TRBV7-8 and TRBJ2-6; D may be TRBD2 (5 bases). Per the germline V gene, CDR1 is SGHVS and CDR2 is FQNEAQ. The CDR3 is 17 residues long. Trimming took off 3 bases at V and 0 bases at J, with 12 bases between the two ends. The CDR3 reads CASSFEGYGSGANVLTF. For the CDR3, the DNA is TGTGCCAGCAGCTTTGAGGGTTACGGCTCTGGGGCCAACGTCCTGACTTTC.

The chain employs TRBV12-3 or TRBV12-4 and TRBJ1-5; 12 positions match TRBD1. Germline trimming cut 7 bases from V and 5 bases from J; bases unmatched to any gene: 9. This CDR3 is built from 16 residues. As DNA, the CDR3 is TGTGCCAGCAACCACGGAAGGGACAGGGGGCATCAGCCCCAGCATTTT. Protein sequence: CASNHGRDRGHQPQHF.

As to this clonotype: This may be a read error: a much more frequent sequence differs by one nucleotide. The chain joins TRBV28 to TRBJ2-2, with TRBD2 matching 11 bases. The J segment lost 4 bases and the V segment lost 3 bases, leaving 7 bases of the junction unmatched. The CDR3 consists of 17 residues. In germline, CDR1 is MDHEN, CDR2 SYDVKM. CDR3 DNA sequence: TGTGCCAGCAGTTTTCCCACTAGCGGGAGATTCACCGGGGAGCTGTTTTTT. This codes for CASSFPTSGRFTGELFF.

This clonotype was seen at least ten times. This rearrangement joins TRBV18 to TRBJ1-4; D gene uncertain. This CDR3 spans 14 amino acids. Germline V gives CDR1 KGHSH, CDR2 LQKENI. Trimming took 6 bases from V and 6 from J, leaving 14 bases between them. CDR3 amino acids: CASSPGREDEKLFF. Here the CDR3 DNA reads TGTGCCAGCTCCCCGGGGAGAGAGGATGAAAAACTGTTTTTT.

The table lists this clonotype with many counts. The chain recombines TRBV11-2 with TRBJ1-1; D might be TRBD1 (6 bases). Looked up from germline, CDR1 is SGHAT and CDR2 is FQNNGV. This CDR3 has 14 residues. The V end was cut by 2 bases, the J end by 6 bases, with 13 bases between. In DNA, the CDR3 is TGTGCCAGCAGCTTATATGACAGGACCGCTGAAGCTTTCTTT. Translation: CASSLYDRTAEAFF. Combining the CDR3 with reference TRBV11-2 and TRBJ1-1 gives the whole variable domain EAGVAQSPRYKIIEKRQSVAFWCNPISGHATLYWYQQILGQGPKLLIQFQNNGVVDDSQLPKDRFSAERLKGVDSTLKIQPAKLEDSAVYLCASSLYDRTAEAFFGQGTRLTVV.

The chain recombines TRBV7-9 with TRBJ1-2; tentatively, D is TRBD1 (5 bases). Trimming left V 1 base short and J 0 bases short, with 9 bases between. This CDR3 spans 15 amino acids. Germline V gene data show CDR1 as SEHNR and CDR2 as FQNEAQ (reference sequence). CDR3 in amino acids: CASSLDPGANYGYTF. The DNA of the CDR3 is TGTGCCAGCAGCTTAGACCCGGGGGCTAACTATGGCTACACCTTC. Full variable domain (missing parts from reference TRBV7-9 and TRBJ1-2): DTGVSQNPRHKITKRGQNVTFRCDPISEHNRLYWYRQTLGQGPEFLTYFQNEAQLEKSRLLSDRFSAERPKGSFSTLEIQRTEQGDSAMYLCASSLDPGANYGYTFGSGTRLTVV.

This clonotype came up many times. The CDR3 sequence: CASSLSGLHEQFF. The DNA of the CDR3 is TGTGCCAGCAGCTTATCGGGACTTCATGAGCAGTTCTTC. This chain uses TRBV11-2 with TRBJ2-1; weak D call: TRBD2 (6 bases). The CDR3 extends over 13 amino acids. CDR1 SGHAT and CDR2 FQNNGV come from the germline V gene. With 2 bases removed from V and 8 bases from J, the gap between germline ends came to 10 bases.

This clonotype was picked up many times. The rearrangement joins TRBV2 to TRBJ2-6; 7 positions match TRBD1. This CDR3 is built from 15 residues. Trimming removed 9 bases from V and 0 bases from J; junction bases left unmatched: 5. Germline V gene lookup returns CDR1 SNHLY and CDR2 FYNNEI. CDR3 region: CARKGTASGANVLTF. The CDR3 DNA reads TGTGCCAGGAAAGGGACAGCCTCTGGGGCCAACGTCCTGACTTTC.

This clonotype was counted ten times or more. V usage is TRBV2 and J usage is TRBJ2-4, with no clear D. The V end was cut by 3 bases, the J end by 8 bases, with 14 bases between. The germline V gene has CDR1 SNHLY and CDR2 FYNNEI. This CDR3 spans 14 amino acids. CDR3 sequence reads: CASSDSEGIYIQYF. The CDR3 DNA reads TGTGCCAGCAGTGATTCAGAAGGAATTTACATTCAGTACTTC.

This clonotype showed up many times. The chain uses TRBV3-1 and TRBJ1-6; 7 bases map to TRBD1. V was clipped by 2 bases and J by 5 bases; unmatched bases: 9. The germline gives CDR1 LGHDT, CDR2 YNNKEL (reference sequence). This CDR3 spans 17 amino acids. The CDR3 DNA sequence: TGTGCCAGCAGCCAAAATTTTGGGACAGCTAATAATTCACCCCTCCACTTT. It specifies CASSQNFGTANNSPLHF.

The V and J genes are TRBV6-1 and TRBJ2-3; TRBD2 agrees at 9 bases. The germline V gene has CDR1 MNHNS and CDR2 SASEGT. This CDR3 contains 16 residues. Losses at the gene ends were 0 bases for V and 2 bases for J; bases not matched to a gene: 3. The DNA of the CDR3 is TGTGCCAGCAGTGAAGCAGTAGCGGGAGTCACAGATACGCAGTATTTT. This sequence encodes CASSEAVAGVTDTQYF.

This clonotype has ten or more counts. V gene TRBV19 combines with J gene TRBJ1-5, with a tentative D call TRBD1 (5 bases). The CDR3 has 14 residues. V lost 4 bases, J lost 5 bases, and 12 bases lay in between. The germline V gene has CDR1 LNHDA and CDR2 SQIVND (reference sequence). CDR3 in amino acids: CASSSQRGDQPQHF. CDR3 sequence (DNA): TGTGCCAGTAGTAGCCAGCGGGGGGATCAGCCCCAGCATTTT.

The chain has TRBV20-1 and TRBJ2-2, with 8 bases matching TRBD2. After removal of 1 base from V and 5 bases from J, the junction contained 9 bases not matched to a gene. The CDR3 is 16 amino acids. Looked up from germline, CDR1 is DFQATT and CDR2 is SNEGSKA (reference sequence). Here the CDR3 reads CSARGGSAGVTGELFF. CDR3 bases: TGCAGTGCTAGAGGTGGCTCAGCGGGAGTAACCGGGGAGCTGTTTTTT.

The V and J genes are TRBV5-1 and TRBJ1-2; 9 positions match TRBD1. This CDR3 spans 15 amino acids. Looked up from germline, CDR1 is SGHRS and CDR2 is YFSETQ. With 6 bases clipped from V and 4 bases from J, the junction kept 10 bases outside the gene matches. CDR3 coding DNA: TGCGCCAGCACCATAGGGACAGGGCGGCTCTATGGCTACACCTTC. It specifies CASTIGTGRLYGYTF. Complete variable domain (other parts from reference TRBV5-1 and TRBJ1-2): KAGVTQTPRYLIKTRGQQVTLSCSPISGHRSVSWYQQTPGQGLQFLFEYFSETQRNKGNFPGRFSGRQFSNSRSEMNVSTLELGDSALYLCASTIGTGRLYGYTFGSGTRLTVV.

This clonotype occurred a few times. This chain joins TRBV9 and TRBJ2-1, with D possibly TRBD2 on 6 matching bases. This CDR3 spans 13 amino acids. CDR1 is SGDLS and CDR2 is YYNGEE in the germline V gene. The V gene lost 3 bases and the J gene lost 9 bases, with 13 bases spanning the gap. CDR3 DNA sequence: TGTGCCAGCAGCGCAGAGACTAGGTTTGAGCAGTTCTTC. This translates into CASSAETRFEQFF. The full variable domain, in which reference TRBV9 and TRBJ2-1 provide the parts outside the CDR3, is DSGVTQTPKHLITATGQRVTLRCSPRSGDLSVYWYQQSLDQGLQFLIQYYNGEERAKGNILERFSAQQFPDLHSELNLSSLELGDSALYFCASSAETRFEQFFGPGTRLTVL.

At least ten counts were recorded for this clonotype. The CDR3 loop reads CASSFLSSGISYNEQFF. The DNA for the CDR3 is TGTGCCAGCAGTTTCTTGTCTAGCGGAATTTCCTACAATGAGCAGTTCTTC. The chain carries TRBV12-3 or TRBV12-4 and TRBJ2-1; TRBD2 agrees at 7 bases. The junction had 9 bases not matched to a gene; V was cut back by 3 bases and J by 1 base. The CDR3 is made up of 17 amino acids.

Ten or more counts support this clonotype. The CDR3 reads CASSLAGELPRDTQYF. CDR3 bases: TGTGCCAGCAGTCTAGCGGGAGAACTTCCTCGGGATACGCAGTATTTT. The chain couples TRBV27 to TRBJ2-3; 10 bases map to TRBD2. The CDR3 sequence is 16 residues long. The V gene end was trimmed by 5 bases and the J gene end by 6 bases; junction bases not matched to a gene: 11. The germline CDR1 and CDR2 sequences are MNHEY and SMNVEV (reference sequence).

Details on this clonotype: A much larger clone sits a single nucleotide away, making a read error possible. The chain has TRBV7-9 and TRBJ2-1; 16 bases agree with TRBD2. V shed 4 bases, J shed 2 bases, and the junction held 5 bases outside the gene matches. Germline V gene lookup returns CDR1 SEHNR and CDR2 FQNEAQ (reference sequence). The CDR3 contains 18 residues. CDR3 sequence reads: CASSWGLAGGETYNEQFF. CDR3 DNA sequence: TGTGCCAGCAGCTGGGGACTAGCGGGAGGGGAAACCTACAATGAGCAGTTCTTC.